These 19 T cell receptor beta chains were sequenced from one sample in a study of OX40 agonist ivuxolimab in advanced cancers. Sequencing used immunoSEQ multiplex PCR; TCRdb keeps in-frame clones, though not all of them. This sample has more than 45,000 clones, with 80% to 90% found just once. The sequences come from CD4+ or CD8+ T cells sorted from blood, collected in a trial of the OX40 agonist ivuxolimab. These receptors came from an adult with an advanced solid tumor such as melanoma, head and neck, liver or kidney cancer.

This rearrangement joins TRBV6-5 to TRBJ1-1; no reliable D call. The V gene's germline CDR1 is MNHEY and CDR2 SVGAGI. V lost 5 bases to trimming and J lost 5 bases, with 9 bases between them. The CDR3 runs to 12 residues. The CDR3 DNA is TGTGCCAGCAGTCCGGCCCCAACTGAAGCTTTCTTT. This translates into CASSPAPTEAFF.

The V gene is TRBV28, the J gene TRBJ1-2; 7 nucleotides match TRBD1. The trim removed 8 bases at V and 4 bases at J, leaving 4 bases unmatched. Germline CDR1 MDHEN, CDR2 SYDVKM. The CDR3 consists of 12 residues. In nucleotides, the CDR3 is TGTGCCAGCGACCGGACAGGCTATGGCTACACCTTC. As protein: CASDRTGYGYTF.

This clone appeared once. The chain uses TRBV2 and TRBJ2-3, with D possibly being TRBD2 (5 bases). Germline CDR1 is SNHLY and CDR2 is FYNNEI. The ends were cut back, 0 bases at V and 2 bases at J, with 18 bases in the middle. The CDR3 sequence is 18 residues long. The CDR3 sequence: CASSEARRRGPYTDTQYF. The CDR3 DNA reads TGTGCCAGCAGTGAAGCGCGACGCCGCGGGCCCTACACAGATACGCAGTATTTT.

The V and J genes are TRBV5-4 and TRBJ2-3, with 14 bases that match TRBD2. The CDR3 totals 14 residues. The junction had 7 bases not matched to a gene; V was cut back by 4 bases and J by 12 bases. CDR1 SGHNT and CDR2 YYREEE come from the germline V gene (reference sequence). The CDR3 reads CASSPGLAGAPQYF. In DNA, the CDR3 is TGTGCCAGCAGCCCGGGACTAGCGGGGGCTCCTCAGTATTTT. The whole variable domain, remainder taken from reference TRBV5-4 and TRBJ2-3, is ETGVTQSPTHLIKTRGQQVTLRCSSQSGHNTVSWYQQALGQGPQFIFQYYREEENGRGNFPPRFSGLQFPNYSSELNVNALELDDSALYLCASSPGLAGAPQYFGPGTRLTVL.

CDR3 in amino acids: CASISPGTEPNQPQHF. CDR3 DNA: TGTGCCAGCATTAGCCCGGGGACAGAACCCAATCAGCCCCAGCATTTT. The chain couples TRBV6-6 to TRBJ1-5, with 7 bases lining up with TRBD1. Trimming removed 7 bases from V and 3 bases from J; junction bases left unmatched: 12. CDR1 is MNHNY and CDR2 is SVGAGI in the germline V gene (reference sequence). CDR3 length: 16 residues.

CDR3 DNA sequence: TGTGCCAGCAGCTTAGATCTTCGGTCGCCAGAACATAATGAAAAACTGTTTTTT. Amino acid sequence: CASSLDLRSPEHNEKLFF. This chain uses TRBV7-9 with TRBJ1-4, with D uncertain. The CDR3 is 18 residues long. Germline V gene data show CDR1 as SEHNR and CDR2 as FQNEAQ (reference sequence). Trimming removed 1 base from V and 4 bases from J, with 19 bases in between.

The V call is TRBV15, the J call TRBJ1-5; the D is unclear. Trimming removed 3 bases at V and 2 bases at J, with 11 bases between. From germline, CDR1 is LNHNV and CDR2 YYDKDF (reference sequence). This CDR3 contains 15 residues. CDR3: CATSREPVGNQPQHF. Here the CDR3 DNA reads TGTGCCACCAGCAGGGAGCCCGTGGGCAATCAGCCCCAGCATTTT.

The V call is TRBV19, the J call TRBJ1-1; the D is unclear. The germline V and J ends were trimmed by 7 bases and 7 bases, with 19 bases remaining between them. There are 14 residues in the CDR3. Per germline, CDR1 LNHDA and CDR2 SQIVND (reference sequence). The CDR3 DNA reads as TGTGCCAGTAAGTCACTCGGCCTCTATTATGAAGCTTTCTTT. Amino acid sequence: CASKSLGLYYEAFF.

The chain recombines TRBV4-1 with TRBJ2-7; D is unclear. The CDR3 consists of 13 residues. The germline V and J ends were trimmed by 1 base and 7 bases, with 11 bases remaining between them. Germline CDR1 MGHRA, CDR2 YSYEKL. The CDR3 protein is CASSQAGPEEQYF. The CDR3 region has the DNA TGCGCCAGCAGCCAAGCCGGCCCTGAGGAGCAGTACTTC.

This clone occurred a few times. The chain uses TRBV25-1 and TRBJ2-7; D is unresolved. The CDR3 contains 10 residues. CDR1 and CDR2 from the germline V gene are MGHDK and SYGVNS. V was clipped by 5 bases and J by 4 bases, with 3 bases between them. For the CDR3, the DNA is TGTGCCAGCAGTAGGTACGAGCAGTACTTC. Its protein product is CASSRYEQYF.

The rearrangement joins TRBV13 to TRBJ2-7; D gene ambiguous. The germline CDR1 and CDR2 sequences are PRHDT and FYEKMQ (reference sequence). This CDR3 has 14 residues. Deletions cut 0 bases from V and 0 bases from J, with 6 bases between. CDR3 sequence: CASSLGGSSYEQYF. The CDR3 bases are TGTGCCAGCAGCTTAGGTGGCAGCTCCTACGAGCAGTACTTC.

J is TRBJ1-5 and V is TRBV28; D unclear. Germline V gene data show CDR1 as MDHEN and CDR2 as SYDVKM. This CDR3 contains 15 residues. V was shortened by 7 bases and J by 1 base, with 14 bases between the two germline ends. This chain's CDR3 is CASNSLRESNQPQHF. CDR3 nucleotide sequence: TGTGCCAGCAATTCTCTGCGGGAGAGCAATCAGCCCCAGCATTTT.

This clone has only a few counts. This chain joins TRBV5-4 and TRBJ2-7; D tentatively fits TRBD1 or TRBD2 (5 bases each). CDR3 size: 14 residues. Germline lookup yields CDR1 SGHNT and CDR2 YYREEE (reference sequence). V lost 2 bases to trimming and J lost 5 bases, with 14 bases between them. The CDR3 reads CASSLGRDGDEQYF. The CDR3 bases are TGTGCCAGCAGCTTAGGCCGGGACGGTGACGAGCAGTACTTC. Supplemented by reference TRBV5-4 and TRBJ2-7, the full variable domain reads ETGVTQSPTHLIKTRGQQVTLRCSSQSGHNTVSWYQQALGQGPQFIFQYYREEENGRGNFPPRFSGLQFPNYSSELNVNALELDDSALYLCASSLGRDGDEQYFGPGTRLTVT.

This clone was picked up one time. This rearrangement joins TRBV5-1 to TRBJ2-1; TRBD2 matches 12 bases. Germline V lookup: CDR1 SGHRS, CDR2 YFSETQ. The CDR3 spans 19 residues. The V and J ends lost 0 bases and 9 bases, in that order; junction bases with no gene match: 16. CDR3 protein: CASSLGLAGGPRYNGEQFF. CDR3 nucleotides: TGCGCCAGCAGCTTGGGGCTAGCGGGGGGGCCGAGGTACAACGGTGAGCAGTTCTTC.

This rearrangement joins TRBV27 to TRBJ2-1, with 14 bases identical to TRBD2. The CDR3 spans 18 residues. V was clipped by 7 bases and J by 2 bases; unmatched bases: 10. Germline lookup yields CDR1 MNHEY and CDR2 SMNVEV (reference sequence). CDR3 sequence (DNA): TGTGCCAGCATCCTGACTAGCGGGGGGGCCGGGGCCTACAATGAGCAGTTCTTC. It is translated as CASILTSGGAGAYNEQFF.

The chain carries TRBV10-2 and TRBJ1-2; D is unclear. The V and J ends lost 2 bases and 4 bases respectively, with 8 bases between them. This CDR3 spans 13 amino acids. CDR1 is WSHSY, CDR2 SAAADI, per germline. The DNA for the CDR3 is TGCGCCAGCAGTGAGGGTTCTTCCTATGGCTACACCTTC. It encodes CASSEGSSYGYTF.

This clone was picked up one time. The chain recombines TRBV27 with TRBJ2-7; weak D call: TRBD1 (5 bases). V dropped 5 bases and J dropped 3 bases, with 20 bases sitting between them. CDR3 size: 16 residues. The germline V gene has CDR1 MNHEY and CDR2 SMNVEV (reference sequence). CDR3 coding DNA: TGTGCCAGCAGTGCCCAAATCCAGGGTCCTGGCTACGAGCAGTACTTC. It is translated as CASSAQIQGPGYEQYF.

The rearrangement uses TRBV7-8 and TRBJ2-3, with TRBD2 matching over 7 bases. The CDR3 runs 16 residues. Trimming took 2 bases from V and 5 from J; bases not matched to a gene: 10. Germline V gene data show CDR1 as SGHVS and CDR2 as FQNEAQ. CDR3 coding DNA: TGTGCCAGCAGCTTATTCGGGGGGAGGCTGGAAGATACGCAGTATTTT. Translating gives CASSLFGGRLEDTQYF.

The chain carries TRBV28 and TRBJ2-7; the D gene is possibly TRBD2 (5 bases). Germline CDR1 and CDR2: MDHEN and SYDVKM. Trimming pared 5 bases from V and 3 bases from J, leaving 11 bases between. CDR3 size: 13 residues. The CDR3 DNA reads as TGTGCCAGCAGTGCCCGGGAAAACTACGAGCAGTACTTC. As protein: CASSARENYEQYF.